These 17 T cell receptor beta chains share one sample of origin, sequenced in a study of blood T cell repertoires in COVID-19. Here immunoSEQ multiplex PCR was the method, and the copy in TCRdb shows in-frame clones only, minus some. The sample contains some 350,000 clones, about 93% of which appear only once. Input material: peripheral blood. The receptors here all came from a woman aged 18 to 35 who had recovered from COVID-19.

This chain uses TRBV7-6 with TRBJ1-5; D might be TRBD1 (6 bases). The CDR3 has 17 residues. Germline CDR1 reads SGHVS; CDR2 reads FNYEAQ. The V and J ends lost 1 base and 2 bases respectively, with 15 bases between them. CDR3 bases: TGTGCCAGCAGCTTAGGTCGCAGGGGAGTAGGCAATCAGCCCCAGCATTTT. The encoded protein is CASSLGRRGVGNQPQHF.

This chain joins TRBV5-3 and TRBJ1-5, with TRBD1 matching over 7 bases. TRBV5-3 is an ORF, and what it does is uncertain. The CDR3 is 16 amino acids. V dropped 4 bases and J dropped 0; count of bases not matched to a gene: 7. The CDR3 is CARSPQGQNSNQPQHF. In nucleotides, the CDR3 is TGTGCCAGAAGCCCCCAGGGACAGAATAGCAATCAGCCCCAGCATTTT.

CDR3 sequence reads: CASKGQGGIHEQYV. Here the CDR3 DNA reads TGTGCCAGCAAAGGACAGGGGGGCATACACGAGCAGTACGTC. V is TRBV6-5 and J is TRBJ2-7; TRBD1 aligns across 10 bases. V shed 7 bases and J 5 bases; nucleotides not matched to a gene: 8. This CDR3 spans 14 amino acids. Germline V gene lookup returns CDR1 MNHEY and CDR2 SVGAGI.

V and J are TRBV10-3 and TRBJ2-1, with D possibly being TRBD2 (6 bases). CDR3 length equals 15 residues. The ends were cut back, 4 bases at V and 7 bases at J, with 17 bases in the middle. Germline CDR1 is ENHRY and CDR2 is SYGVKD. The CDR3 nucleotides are TGTGCCATCAGTGGAGGAGGGCTAGTCGGTAATGAGCAGTTCTTC. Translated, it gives CAISGGGLVGNEQFF.

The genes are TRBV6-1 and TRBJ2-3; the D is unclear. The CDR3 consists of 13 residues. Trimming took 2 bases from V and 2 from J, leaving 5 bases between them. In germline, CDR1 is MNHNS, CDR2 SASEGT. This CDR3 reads CASSELATDTQYF. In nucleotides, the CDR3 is TGTGCCAGCAGTGAATTAGCCACAGATACGCAGTATTTT.

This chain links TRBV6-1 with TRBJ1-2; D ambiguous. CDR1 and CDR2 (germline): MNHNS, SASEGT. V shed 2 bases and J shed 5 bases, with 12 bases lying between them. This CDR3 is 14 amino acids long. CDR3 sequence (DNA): TGTGCCAGCAGTGAATCGAGACGGGGATATGGCTACACCTTC. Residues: CASSESRRGYGYTF.

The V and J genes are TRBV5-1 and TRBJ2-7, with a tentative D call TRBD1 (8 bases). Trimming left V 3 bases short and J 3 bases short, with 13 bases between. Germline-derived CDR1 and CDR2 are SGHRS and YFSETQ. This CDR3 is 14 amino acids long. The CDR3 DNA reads TGCGCCAGCAGCTCGACAGGGGAGGGCTACGAGCAGTACGTC. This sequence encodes CASSSTGEGYEQYV.

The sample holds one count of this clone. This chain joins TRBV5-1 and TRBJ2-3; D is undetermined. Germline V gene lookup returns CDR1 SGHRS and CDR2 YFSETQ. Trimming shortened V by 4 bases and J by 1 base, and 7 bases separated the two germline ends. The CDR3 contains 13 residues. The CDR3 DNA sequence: TGCGCCAGCAGCCTCTCCGGCACAGATACGCAGTATTTT. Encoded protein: CASSLSGTDTQYF.

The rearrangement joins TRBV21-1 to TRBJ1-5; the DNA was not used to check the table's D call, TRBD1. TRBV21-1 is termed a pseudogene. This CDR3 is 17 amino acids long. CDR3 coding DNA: TGTGCCAGCAGCAAAGTCAAAGTAGGGGCCTCGGATCAGCCCCAGCATTTT. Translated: CASSKVKVGASDQPQHF.

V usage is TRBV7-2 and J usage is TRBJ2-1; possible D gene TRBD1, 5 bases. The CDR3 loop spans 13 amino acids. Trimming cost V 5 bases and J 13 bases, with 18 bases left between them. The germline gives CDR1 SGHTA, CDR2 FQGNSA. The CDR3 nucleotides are TGTGCCAGCAGCCCAGCTCCTGACAGTATCCAGTTCTTC. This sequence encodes CASSPAPDSIQFF.

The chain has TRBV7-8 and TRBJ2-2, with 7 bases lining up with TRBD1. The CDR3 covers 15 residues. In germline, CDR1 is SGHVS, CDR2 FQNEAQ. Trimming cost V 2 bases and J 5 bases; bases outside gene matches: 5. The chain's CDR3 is CASSLLQGSTGELFF. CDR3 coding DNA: TGTGCCAGCAGCTTACTACAGGGGTCTACCGGGGAGCTGTTTTTT.

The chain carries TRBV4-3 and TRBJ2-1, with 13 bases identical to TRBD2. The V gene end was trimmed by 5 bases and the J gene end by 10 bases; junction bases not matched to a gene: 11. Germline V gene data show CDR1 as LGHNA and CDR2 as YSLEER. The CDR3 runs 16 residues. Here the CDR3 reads CASSYGLAGAGGEQFF. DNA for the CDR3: TGCGCCAGCAGCTACGGACTAGCGGGAGCCGGTGGGGAGCAGTTCTTC.

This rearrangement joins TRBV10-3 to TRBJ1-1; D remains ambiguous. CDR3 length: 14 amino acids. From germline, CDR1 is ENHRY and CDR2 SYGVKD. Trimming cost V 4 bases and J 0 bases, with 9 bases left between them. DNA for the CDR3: TGTGCCATCAGTGCAGGTCTCATGAACACTGAAGCTTTCTTT. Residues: CAISAGLMNTEAFF.

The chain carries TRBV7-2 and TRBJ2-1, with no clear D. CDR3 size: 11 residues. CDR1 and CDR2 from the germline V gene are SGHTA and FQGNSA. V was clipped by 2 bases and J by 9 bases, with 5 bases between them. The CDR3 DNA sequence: TGTGCCAGCAGCTTAAGTAGTGAGCAGTTCTTC. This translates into CASSLSSEQFF.

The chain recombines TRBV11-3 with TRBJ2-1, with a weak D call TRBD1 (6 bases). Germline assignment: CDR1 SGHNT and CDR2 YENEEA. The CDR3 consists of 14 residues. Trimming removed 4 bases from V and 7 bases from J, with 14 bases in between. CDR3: CASSYRGGWNEQFF. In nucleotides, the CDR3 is TGTGCCAGCAGCTACAGAGGGGGATGGAATGAGCAGTTCTTC.

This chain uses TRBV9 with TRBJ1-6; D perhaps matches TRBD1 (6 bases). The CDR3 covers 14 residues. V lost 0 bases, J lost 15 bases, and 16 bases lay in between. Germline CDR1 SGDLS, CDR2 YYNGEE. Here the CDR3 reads CASSVDGRNRDLHF. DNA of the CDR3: TGTGCCAGCAGCGTAGATGGGCGAAACAGGGACCTCCACTTT. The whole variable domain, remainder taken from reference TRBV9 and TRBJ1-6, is DSGVTQTPKHLITATGQRVTLRCSPRSGDLSVYWYQQSLDQGLQFLIQYYNGEERAKGNILERFSAQQFPDLHSELNLSSLELGDSALYFCASSVDGRNRDLHFGNGTRLTVT.

The CDR3 DNA follows: TGCGCCAGCAGCCAAGAGCTTAGCGGGAGGGGTGGCGGTTTCGCTGAAGGTGAGCAGTTCTTC. This sequence encodes CASSQELSGRGGGFAEGEQFF. V usage is TRBV4-3 and J usage is TRBJ2-1; 11 bases map to TRBD2. This CDR3 is built from 21 residues. Germline V gene sequence: CDR1 LGHNA, CDR2 YSLEER. The V and J ends lost 0 bases and 9 bases, in that order; junction bases with no gene match: 22.